The 24 T cell receptor beta chains given below trace back to one sample, sequenced in a study of T cells in Graves' hyperthyroidism and ophthalmopathy. Amplification yielded TCR beta CDR3 regions, with RNA transcripts as the source. RT-PCR in the first round (using the HTBI primer set) targeted the TCR CDR3. From the multiplex PCR reads, TCRdb called clonotypes with MiXCR, one entry per CDR3 protein. The data show more than 100,000 distinct CDR3 sequences, with roughly 44% seen just once and approximately 24% held by the top ten. The sequenced material came from blood. These receptor sequences come from a middle-aged man with Graves' hyperthyroidism.

This clonotype has at least ten counts. This CDR3 is CASRGGLRGYTF. In DNA, the CDR3 is TGTGCCAGCAGGGGGGGGTTGCGGGGCTACACCTTC. The rearrangement links TRBV6-1 to TRBJ1-2; D is possibly TRBD1 (5 bases). The germline CDR1 and CDR2 sequences are MNHNS and SASEGT. Trimming pared 6 bases from V and 8 bases from J, leaving 13 bases between. This CDR3 spans 12 amino acids.

This clonotype was seen many times. The chain employs TRBV7-6 and TRBJ1-5, with D unclear. CDR3 length: 13 amino acids. In germline, CDR1 is SGHVS, CDR2 FNYEAQ. V lost 1 base and J lost 2, with 3 bases in between. The chain's CDR3 is CASSLERNQPQHF. The CDR3, as DNA: TGTGCCAGCAGCTTAGAACGCAATCAGCCCCAGCATTTT.

The chain is built from TRBV7-9 and TRBJ2-6; no firm D call. Trimming cost V 1 base and J 3 bases, with 7 bases left between them. The CDR3 extends over 15 amino acids. Germline loops: CDR1 SEHNR, CDR2 FQNEAQ (reference sequence). This CDR3 reads CASSLGVRGANVLTF. CDR3 sequence (DNA): TGTGCCAGCAGCTTAGGCGTCCGTGGGGCCAACGTCCTGACTTTC.

The J gene is TRBJ2-6, the V gene TRBV9, with D tentatively TRBD1 or TRBD2 (5 bases each). CDR3 length: 15 residues. Per germline, CDR1 SGDLS and CDR2 YYNGEE. V shed 4 bases and J shed 4 bases, with 12 bases lying between them. In DNA form, the CDR3 reads TGTGCCAGCAGCCAACCAGAGGGGGGGGCCAACGTCCTGACTTTC. It translates to CASSQPEGGANVLTF.

The rearrangement links TRBV7-2 to TRBJ1-1; tentatively, D is TRBD1 (5 bases). From germline, CDR1 is SGHTA and CDR2 FQGNSA. This CDR3 has 15 amino acids. V lost 4 bases and J 3 bases, leaving 15 bases between the germline ends. CDR3 coding DNA: TGTGCCAGCAGCTCGGGACTAGCGGGGGACACTGAAGCTTTCTTT. Amino acids: CASSSGLAGDTEAFF.

The chain employs TRBV29-1 and TRBJ2-1, with TRBD1 matching 7 bases. CDR1 and CDR2 from the germline V gene are SQVTM and ANQGSEA. There are 13 residues in the CDR3. J lost 0 bases, V lost 8 bases, and 4 bases had no gene match. Here the CDR3 reads CSQRDSSYNEQFF. For the CDR3, the DNA is TGCAGCCAACGGGACAGCTCCTACAATGAGCAGTTCTTC.

The chain joins TRBV14 to TRBJ2-7, with D unresolved. V was trimmed by 0 bases and J by 5 bases, leaving 11 bases between them. This CDR3 comprises 14 residues. Per germline, CDR1 SGHDN and CDR2 FVKESK. CDR3 DNA: TGTGCCAGCAGCCAAGATACGGCGGCCAACGAGCAGTACTTC. Encoded protein: CASSQDTAANEQYF.

As for this clonotype: No conserved phenylalanine or tryptophan ends this CDR3, so it is likely a read error. The chain is built from TRBV20-1 and TRBJ1-1; no firm D call. Germline V gene data show CDR1 as DFQATT and CDR2 as SNEGSKA (reference sequence). Trimming pared 1 base from V and 8 bases from J, leaving 17 bases between. This CDR3 comprises 14 residues. The CDR3: CSARAVGRGTEAFL. In DNA, the CDR3 is TGCAGTGCTAGAGCTGTAGGGAGAGGAACGGAAGCTTTCCTT.

Comment on this clonotype: The junction shows a germline mismatch at one end, possibly a read error. This chain uses TRBV24-1 with TRBJ1-6, with 7 bases fitting TRBD1. This CDR3 has 16 amino acids. Per germline, CDR1 KGHDR and CDR2 SFDVKD. The CDR3: CASSFRDSAYNSPLHF. The CDR3 DNA reads as TGTGCCAGCAGTTTTCGGGACAGCGCTTATAATTCACCCCTCCACTTT.

Of note for this clonotype: This clone may be a read error of a much larger clone one base away. The conserved closing phenylalanine or tryptophan is absent in this CDR3, likely reflecting a read error. The chain links TRBV6-4 to TRBJ2-3; D gene ambiguous. Deletions cut 0 bases from V and 5 bases from J, with 12 bases between. This CDR3 comprises 15 residues. Germline assignment: CDR1 MRHNA and CDR2 SNTAGT. The CDR3 nucleotides are TGTGCCAGCAGTGACTCTCCGGACGCGGTAGATACGCAGTATTGT. Translation gives CASSDSPDAVDTQYC.

The chain has TRBV9 and TRBJ2-1, with D possibly TRBD1 on 5 matching bases. The CDR3 has 14 amino acids. CDR1 is SGDLS and CDR2 is YYNGEE in the germline V gene. The germline V and J ends were trimmed by 4 bases and 10 bases, with 18 bases remaining between them. The CDR3 region is CASSLTPGNYEQFF. The CDR3 DNA reads as TGTGCCAGCAGCTTGACCCCAGGGAACTACGAGCAGTTCTTC. Looking up the rest from reference TRBV9 and TRBJ2-1 gives the full variable domain: DSGVTQTPKHLITATGQRVTLRCSPRSGDLSVYWYQQSLDQGLQFLIQYYNGEERAKGNILERFSAQQFPDLHSELNLSSLELGDSALYFCASSLTPGNYEQFFGPGTRLTVL.

This clonotype was seen many times. The genes are TRBV9 and TRBJ2-7; possible D gene TRBD1, 5 bases. The germline V gene encodes CDR1 SGDLS and CDR2 YYNGEE. Trimming took 7 bases from V and 1 from J, leaving 21 bases between them. The CDR3 is 16 amino acids. CDR3: CASAKRGGNRSYEQYF. CDR3 coding DNA: TGTGCCAGCGCCAAAAGGGGCGGCAATAGGTCCTACGAGCAGTACTTC.

This clonotype was seen only a few times. This rearrangement joins TRBV30 to TRBJ2-7; 8 positions match TRBD2. Trimming took 7 bases from V and 4 from J; bases not matched to a gene: 6. Per germline, CDR1 GTSNPN and CDR2 SVGIG (reference sequence). CDR3 length: 12 amino acids. The CDR3 protein is CALVAGIYEQYF. In nucleotides, the CDR3 is TGTGCCTTAGTAGCGGGAATATACGAGCAGTACTTC.

Ten or more counts support this clonotype. V gene TRBV11-3 combines with J gene TRBJ2-7; D might be TRBD1 or TRBD2, each matching 6 bases. Germline loops: CDR1 SGHNT, CDR2 YENEEA. CDR3 length: 15 amino acids. V was shortened by 3 bases and J by 3 bases, with 15 bases between the two germline ends. The CDR3: CASSFTSGGGYEQYF. In DNA form, the CDR3 reads TGTGCCAGCAGCTTTACATCAGGAGGGGGCTACGAGCAGTACTTC.

This clonotype was counted a single time. Mismatch with germline at one junction end may stem from a read error. The J gene is TRBJ2-1, the V gene TRBV7-8; D remains unclear. CDR1 is SGHVS, CDR2 FQNEAQ, per germline. The length of the CDR3 is 14 residues. CDR3 loop: CDSRYTNSYNEQFF. The CDR3 DNA is TGTGACAGCAGGTACACCAACTCCTACAATGAGCAGTTCTTT.

This clonotype occurred once. The chain combines TRBV15 with TRBJ2-7; TRBD2 aligns across 7 bases. Trimming at V came to 3 bases and at J to 7 bases, leaving 3 bases not matched to a gene. The CDR3 sequence is 12 residues long. In germline, CDR1 is LNHNV, CDR2 YYDKDF (reference sequence). The CDR3 DNA sequence: TGTGCCACCAGCAGCCAAGCGGGGGAGCAGTACTTC. This encodes CATSSQAGEQYF.

About this clonotype: The conserved closing phenylalanine or tryptophan is absent in this CDR3, likely reflecting a read error. The chain employs TRBV2 and TRBJ1-5, with TRBD1 matching over 9 bases. Germline-derived CDR1 and CDR2 are SNHLY and FYNNEI. This CDR3 comprises 15 residues. The ends lost 9 bases at V and 2 bases at J; junction bases unmatched: 8. CDR3 region: CASSDHRGRNQPQHL. The CDR3 DNA sequence: TGTGCCAGTAGCGACCACAGGGGGCGCAATCAGCCCCAGCATCTT.

This clonotype was counted ten times or more. The V and J genes are TRBV12-5 and TRBJ2-7; D perhaps matches TRBD2 (6 bases). Germline lookup yields CDR1 LGHNT and CDR2 FRNRAP. This CDR3 is 12 amino acids long. V shed 6 bases and J shed 2 bases, with 8 bases lying between them. The CDR3 loop reads CASGRGTYEQYF. The CDR3 bases are TGTGCTAGTGGCCGCGGGACCTACGAGCAGTACTTC. The full variable domain, its missing parts supplied by reference TRBV12-5 and TRBJ2-7, is DARVTQTPRHKVTEMGQEVTMRCQPILGHNTVFWYRQTMMQGLELLAYFRNRAPLDDSGMPKDRFSAEMPDATLATLKIQPSEPRDSAVYFCASGRGTYEQYFGPGTRLTVT.

J is TRBJ2-2 and V is TRBV2; D gene ambiguous. The CDR3 consists of 16 residues. Germline V gene sequence: CDR1 SNHLY, CDR2 FYNNEI. Trimming pared 5 bases from V and 6 bases from J, leaving 19 bases between. The CDR3 sequence is CASSYSKGGPAGELFF. CDR3 DNA: TGTGCCAGCAGTTACTCGAAGGGCGGCCCCGCCGGGGAGCTGTTTTTT.

Points on this clonotype: Possible read error: a much larger clone is one base away. The chain links TRBV6-1 to TRBJ2-1; TRBD1 is a possible D gene (5 bases). V was shortened by 0 bases and J by 10 bases, with 19 bases between the two germline ends. The CDR3 covers 16 residues. From germline, CDR1 is MNHNS and CDR2 SASEGT. The CDR3 loop reads CASSEADTKLSYEQFF. In DNA form, the CDR3 reads TGTGCCAGCAGTGAAGCGGACACTAAACTCTCCTACGAGCAGTTCTTC.

The CDR3 bases are TGTGCCAGCAGCTTTCCGGACATCGGAAACACCATATATTTT. Amino acid sequence: CASSFPDIGNTIYF. The rearrangement uses TRBV5-8 and TRBJ1-3; D perhaps matches TRBD1 (5 bases). Germline-derived CDR1 and CDR2 are SGHTS and YDEGEE. The CDR3 length is 14 residues. V lost 2 bases and J 4 bases, leaving 10 bases between the germline ends.

This clonotype was seen a single time. A read error may be the cause here, since a much bigger clone is one base away. V gene TRBV4-1 combines with J gene TRBJ2-3, with D tentatively TRBD1 (5 bases). CDR1 is MGHRA, CDR2 YSYEKL, per germline. The CDR3 sequence is 13 residues long. Written as DNA, the CDR3 is TGCGCCAGCAGCCAAGACAGCACAGGTACGCAGTATTTT. This sequence encodes CASSQDSTGTQYF.

This clonotype has ten or more counts. This CDR3 is CASSLSTGKYGYTF. The CDR3 DNA follows: TGTGCCAGCAGCTTATCGACAGGGAAGTATGGCTACACCTTC. The chain uses TRBV11-2 and TRBJ1-2; 7 bases are a match to TRBD1. The CDR3 length is 14 residues. The germline V gene has CDR1 SGHAT and CDR2 FQNNGV. V dropped 2 bases and J dropped 5; count of bases not matched to a gene: 5.

The V call is TRBV2, the J call TRBJ2-6; 8 positions match TRBD1. J was trimmed by 0 bases and V by 5 bases; bases with no gene match: 6. The germline V gene has CDR1 SNHLY and CDR2 FYNNEI. The CDR3 extends over 17 amino acids. CDR3 sequence (DNA): TGTGCCAGCAGTAACAGGGGGGTCGTCTCTGGGGCCAACGTCCTGACTTTC. This gives the protein CASSNRGVVSGANVLTF.